This paragraph covers one T cell receptor beta chain sequence. The antigen is undetermined. The junction shows a germline mismatch at one end, possibly a read error. The source of the sample is a study of esophageal squamous cell carcinoma under preoperative chemotherapy. Overall study context: Samples included peripheral blood T cells as well as tumor-infiltrating lymphocytes.

Study-wide results and limits: Post-treatment tumor-infiltrating lymphocytes appeared partly derived from peripheral T cells migrating into the tumor. Paclitaxel-nedaplatin therapy caused immediate, substantial clonotype frequency changes.

Time point in this sample: after preoperative PTX-NDP chemotherapy. TCRdb redid the calling of the PCR reads with MiXCR, one entry per CDR3 protein. The sample lists 15,000 to 20,000 distinct CDR3 sequences; roughly 50% were seen once. Germline CDR1 is LGHNT and CDR2 is FRNRAP. CDR3 length: 14 residues. Sampling was carried out from a patient given preoperative chemotherapy. The chain employs TRBV12-5 and TRBJ2-1; D is unclear. This sequence was found in a human donor with esophageal squamous cell carcinoma. The donor label of this sample is uncertain. CDR3 in amino acids: CASGLVEQAKEQFF. DNA of the CDR3: TGTGCTAGTGGTTTGGTAGAACAAGCCAAGGAGCAGTTTTTT.